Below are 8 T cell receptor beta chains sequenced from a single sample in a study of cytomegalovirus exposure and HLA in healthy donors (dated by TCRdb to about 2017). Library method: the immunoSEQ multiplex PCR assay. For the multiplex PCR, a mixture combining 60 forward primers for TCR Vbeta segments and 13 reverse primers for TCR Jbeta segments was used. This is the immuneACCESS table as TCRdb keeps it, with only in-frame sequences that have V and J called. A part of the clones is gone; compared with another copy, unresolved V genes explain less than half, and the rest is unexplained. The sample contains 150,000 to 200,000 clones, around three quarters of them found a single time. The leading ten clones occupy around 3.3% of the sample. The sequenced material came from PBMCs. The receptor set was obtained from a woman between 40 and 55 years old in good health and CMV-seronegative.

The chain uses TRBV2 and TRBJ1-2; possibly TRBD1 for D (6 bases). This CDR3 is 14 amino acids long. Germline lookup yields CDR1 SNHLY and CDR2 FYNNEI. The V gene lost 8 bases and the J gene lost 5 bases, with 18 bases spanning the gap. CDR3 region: CASLSTGPGYGYTF. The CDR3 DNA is TGTGCCAGCTTGTCGACAGGTCCGGGGTATGGCTACACCTTC.

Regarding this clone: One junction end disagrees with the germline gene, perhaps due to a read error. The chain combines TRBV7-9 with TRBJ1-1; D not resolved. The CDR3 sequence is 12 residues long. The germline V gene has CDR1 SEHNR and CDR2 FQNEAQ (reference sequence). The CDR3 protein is CSSSLGLTEAFF. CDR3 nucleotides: TGTTCCAGCAGCTTAGGGCTCACTGAAGCTTTCTTT.

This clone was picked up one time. CDR3 DNA: TGTGCCAGTAGTCCCCCGGGACAGGGGATCGGGCAGCCCCAGCATTTT. Its translation: CASSPPGQGIGQPQHF. This sequence joins TRBV19 and TRBJ1-5; 10 nucleotides match TRBD1. The CDR3 has 16 residues. Germline V lookup: CDR1 LNHDA, CDR2 SQIVND (reference sequence). V was pared by 5 bases and J by 7 bases, with 11 bases of the junction left unmatched.

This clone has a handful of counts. CDR3 nucleotides: TGTGCCAGCAGCTTGACCCGGGGCTCCTACAATGAGCAGTTCTTC. Translation gives CASSLTRGSYNEQFF. The V gene is TRBV5-4, the J gene TRBJ2-1; D perhaps matches TRBD2 (5 bases). This CDR3 has 15 residues. Germline CDR1 SGHNT, CDR2 YYREEE (reference sequence). Between the trimmed V and J ends, which lost 1 base and 0 bases, there was a span of 8 bases. Using reference TRBV5-4 and TRBJ2-1 for the parts outside the CDR3, the full variable domain is ETGVTQSPTHLIKTRGQQVTLRCSSQSGHNTVSWYQQALGQGPQFIFQYYREEENGRGNFPPRFSGLQFPNYSSELNVNALELDDSALYLCASSLTRGSYNEQFFGPGTRLTVL.

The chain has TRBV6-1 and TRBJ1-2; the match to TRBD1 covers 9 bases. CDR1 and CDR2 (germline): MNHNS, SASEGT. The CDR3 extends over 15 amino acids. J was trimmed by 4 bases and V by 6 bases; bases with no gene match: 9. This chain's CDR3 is CASSLTTGGTYGYTF. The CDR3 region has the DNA TGTGCCAGCAGCCTAACTACAGGGGGCACCTATGGCTACACCTTC.

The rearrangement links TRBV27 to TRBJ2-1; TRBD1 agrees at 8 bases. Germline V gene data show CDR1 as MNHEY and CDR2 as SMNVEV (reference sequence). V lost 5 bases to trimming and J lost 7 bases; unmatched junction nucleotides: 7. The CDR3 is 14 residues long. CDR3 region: CASSPRQGRNEQFF. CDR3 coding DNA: TGTGCCAGCAGTCCCCGACAGGGGAGAAATGAGCAGTTCTTC.

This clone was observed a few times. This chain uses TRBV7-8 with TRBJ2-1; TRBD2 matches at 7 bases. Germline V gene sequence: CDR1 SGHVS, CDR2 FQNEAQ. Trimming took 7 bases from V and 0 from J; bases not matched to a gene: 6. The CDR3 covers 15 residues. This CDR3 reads CASTPGRSSYNEQFF. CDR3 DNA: TGTGCCAGCACCCCCGGGAGGAGCTCCTACAATGAGCAGTTCTTC.

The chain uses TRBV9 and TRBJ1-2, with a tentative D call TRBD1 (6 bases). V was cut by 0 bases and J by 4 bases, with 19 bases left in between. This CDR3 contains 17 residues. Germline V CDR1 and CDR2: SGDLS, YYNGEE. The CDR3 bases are TGTGCCAGCAGCGTAGGGGCCGGGACAAGCTCCATCTATGGCTACACCTTC. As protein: CASSVGAGTSSIYGYTF. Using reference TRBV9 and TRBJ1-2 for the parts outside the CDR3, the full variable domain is DSGVTQTPKHLITATGQRVTLRCSPRSGDLSVYWYQQSLDQGLQFLIQYYNGEERAKGNILERFSAQQFPDLHSELNLSSLELGDSALYFCASSVGAGTSSIYGYTFGSGTRLTVV.